The sequence of this T cell receptor beta chain was determined in a study of Ad26.COV2.S vaccination and SARS-CoV-2 variants. Study summary: This donor came from the COV1001 trial of Ad26.COV2.S.

The CDR3 loop spans 12 amino acids. Trimming cost V 2 bases and J 4 bases, with 3 bases left between them. Germline CDR1 is KGHSH and CDR2 is LQKENI. TCRdb's table, derived via immunoSEQ multiplex PCR, lists solely in-frame clones and lacks some. The sample yields some 340,000 clones, around 84% seen once. The sample's treatment: 15 to 20 received Ad26.COV2.S at low or high dose, single or two shots; 5 received placebo; per-sample allocation not given. The samples date from day 63 after the first vaccine or placebo injection. At a Boston site, the person donating was an adult of 18-55 years. The sample holds a few counts of this clone. Its matching antigen is unknown. Other DNA sequences in the same sample also yield this CDR3. Study-level results: Spike-specific CD8+ and CD4+ T cell responses reportedly showed substantial breadth after vaccination.

The chain has TRBV18 and TRBJ1-5; D is uncertain. The TCR comes from a person between 18 and 65 years old who received the Ad26.COV2.S COVID-19 vaccine or a placebo. This sample comprised peripheral blood, obtained in a trial of Ad26.COV2.S vaccine versus placebo. The CDR3 reads CASSPGNQPQHF. In DNA, the CDR3 is TGTGCCAGCTCACCAGGGAATCAGCCCCAGCATTTT.